Each of the 26 T cell receptor beta chains below was sequenced from the same sample in a study of cytomegalovirus exposure and HLA in healthy donors. The PCR contained 60 Vbeta and 13 Jbeta primers. TCRdb's copy holds only in-frame clones and misses some; the assay was immunoSEQ multiplex PCR. The data hold about 180,000 clones, with 70% to 80% observed a single time. The sequencing input was PBMCs. The origin of the receptors is a man under 40 in good health and CMV-seronegative.

The chain links TRBV28 to TRBJ1-2; TRBD1 matches at 9 bases. From germline, CDR1 is MDHEN and CDR2 SYDVKM. This CDR3 has 12 amino acids. V shed 6 bases and J 7 bases; nucleotides not matched to a gene: 3. The CDR3 coding sequence is TGTGCCAGCAGAACAGGGGGCCCTGGCTACACCTTC. Translated: CASRTGGPGYTF.

The chain couples TRBV7-2 to TRBJ1-1; 10 nucleotides match TRBD1. From germline, CDR1 is SGHTA and CDR2 FQGNSA. The CDR3 loop spans 15 amino acids. The J segment lost 2 bases and the V segment lost 4 bases, leaving 4 bases of the junction unmatched. The CDR3 DNA reads as TGTGCCAGCAGCTCCCGGGACAGGGGTAACACTGAAGCTTTCTTT. Residues: CASSSRDRGNTEAFF.

The chain joins TRBV7-3 to TRBJ2-1; D might be TRBD1 (5 bases). The germline gives CDR1 SGHTA, CDR2 FQGTGA. V lost 3 bases and J 10 bases, leaving 10 bases between the germline ends. This CDR3 has 12 amino acids. The CDR3 reads CASSFQGAEQFF. CDR3 nucleotides: TGTGCCAGCAGCTTTCAGGGCGCCGAGCAGTTCTTC.

The J gene is TRBJ2-5, the V gene TRBV2; no clear D. Germline CDR1 SNHLY, CDR2 FYNNEI. The CDR3 runs 13 residues. Trimming removed 5 bases from V and 4 bases from J, with 11 bases in between. The CDR3 DNA reads as TGTGCCAGCAGTACATTCACGGGAGAGACCCAGTACTTC. Its protein product is CASSTFTGETQYF.

This clone has a handful of counts. This chain connects TRBV4-3 to TRBJ1-6; D is ambiguous. The CDR3 runs to 12 residues. V was pared by 8 bases and J by 10 bases, with 12 bases between. CDR1 LGHNA and CDR2 YSLEER come from the germline V gene. This CDR3 reads CASGGLGSPLHF. The CDR3 region has the DNA TGCGCCAGCGGAGGGTTGGGATCACCCCTCCACTTT.

Points on this clone: Additional DNA sequences in this sample encode the identical CDR3. The CDR3 protein is CASSFGGPYEQYF. In DNA form, the CDR3 reads TGTGCCAGCAGCTTCGGAGGGCCCTACGAGCAGTACTTC. The chain carries TRBV7-9 and TRBJ2-7, with D tentatively TRBD2 (6 bases). V gave up 3 bases and J gave up 2 bases, with 8 bases separating them. This CDR3 region has 13 residues. Germline CDR1 SEHNR, CDR2 FQNEAQ (reference sequence).

V is TRBV7-9 and J is TRBJ2-3, with a tentative D call TRBD2 (7 bases). Germline V gene lookup returns CDR1 SEHNR and CDR2 FQNEAQ (reference sequence). The CDR3 runs 15 residues. V lost 5 bases and J 4 bases, leaving 16 bases between the germline ends. CDR3 loop: CASSPSGGVADTQYF. Here the CDR3 DNA reads TGTGCCAGCAGCCCATCGGGGGGCGTTGCAGATACGCAGTATTTT.

This clone was picked up one time. The DNA for the CDR3 is TGTGCCAGCAGCCCGAGGGACTCCCGCGACACCGGGGAGCTGTTTTTT. Translating gives CASSPRDSRDTGELFF. The chain uses TRBV7-6 and TRBJ2-2; D may be TRBD2 (6 bases). Trimming removed 5 bases from V and 3 bases from J, with 16 bases in between. Germline V gene lookup returns CDR1 SGHVS and CDR2 FNYEAQ. This CDR3 region has 16 residues.

The V call is TRBV19, the J call TRBJ1-5; perhaps TRBD1 as D (5 bases). V shed 6 bases and J shed 2 bases, with 11 bases lying between them. Per the germline V gene, CDR1 is LNHDA and CDR2 is SQIVND (reference sequence). The CDR3 loop spans 14 amino acids. The CDR3 coding sequence is TGTGCCAGTAGAGTGGGCAGGGGCAATCAGCCCCAGCATTTT. Its translation: CASRVGRGNQPQHF. The whole variable domain, filled in from reference TRBV19 and TRBJ1-5, reads DGGITQSPKYLFRKEGQNVTLSCEQNLNHDAMYWYRQDPGQGLRLIYYSQIVNDFQKGDIAEGYSVSREKKESFPLTVTSAQKNPTAFYLCASRVGRGNQPQHFGDGTRLSIL.

V usage is TRBV30 and J usage is TRBJ1-6; a possible D gene is TRBD1 (6 bases). V was cut by 5 bases and J by 9 bases, with 11 bases left in between. Germline V lookup: CDR1 GTSNPN, CDR2 SVGIG (reference sequence). The CDR3 has 12 amino acids. CDR3 DNA sequence: TGTGCCTGGGGCAGAGGGGGTTCACCCCTCCACTTT. It yields the protein CAWGRGGSPLHF.

The V call is TRBV2, the J call TRBJ2-1; the match to TRBD2 covers 9 bases. V lost 4 bases, J lost 5 bases, and 9 bases stayed unmatched. The CDR3 contains 16 residues. Germline V gene sequence: CDR1 SNHLY, CDR2 FYNNEI. The CDR3 loop is CASSVDGAGGNNEQFF. The CDR3 nucleotides read TGTGCCAGCAGTGTGGACGGAGCGGGAGGTAACAATGAGCAGTTCTTC.

Notes on this clone: Other DNA sequences of this sample code for an identical CDR3. This chain uses TRBV18 with TRBJ1-5, with D perhaps TRBD1 (5 bases). Trimming took 6 bases from V and 4 from J, leaving 13 bases between them. The CDR3 consists of 14 residues. Germline values: CDR1 KGHSH, CDR2 LQKENI. CDR3 amino acids: CASSPAGVNQPQHF. In DNA form, the CDR3 reads TGTGCCAGCTCCCCTGCGGGGGTTAATCAGCCCCAGCATTTT. The full variable domain, in which reference TRBV18 and TRBJ1-5 provide the parts outside the CDR3, is NAGVMQNPRHLVRRRGQEARLRCSPMKGHSHVYWYRQLPEEGLKFMVYLQKENIIDESGMPKERFSAEFPKEGPSILRIQQVVRGDSAAYFCASSPAGVNQPQHFGDGTRLSIL.

The chain combines TRBV28 with TRBJ2-1; a possible D gene is TRBD1 (6 bases). Trimming removed 7 bases from V and 3 bases from J, with 13 bases in between. The CDR3 sequence is 14 residues long. The germline CDR1 and CDR2 sequences are MDHEN and SYDVKM. The CDR3 sequence: CASTLTGHYNEQFF. The CDR3 DNA follows: TGTGCCAGCACCCTGACAGGACACTACAATGAGCAGTTCTTC.

The rearrangement links TRBV19 to TRBJ1-2; possible D gene TRBD1, 6 bases. CDR1 and CDR2 (germline): LNHDA, SQIVND (reference sequence). The CDR3 extends over 14 amino acids. V lost 7 bases and J lost 3, with 15 bases in between. In nucleotides, the CDR3 is TGTGCCAGTACCCCAACAGGGTTCGACTATGGCTACACCTTC. Residues: CASTPTGFDYGYTF.

V and J are TRBV28 and TRBJ2-7; tentative D call: TRBD1 (6 bases). The CDR3 runs to 16 residues. V was cut by 5 bases and J by 5 bases, with 22 bases left in between. Germline V gene lookup returns CDR1 MDHEN and CDR2 SYDVKM. The CDR3, as DNA: TGTGCCAGCAGTCCCTGGCAAAGGGGGAAGGACGACGAGCAGTACTTC. Translated, it gives CASSPWQRGKDDEQYF. The variable domain in full, completed from reference TRBV28 and TRBJ2-7, reads DVKVTQSSRYLVKRTGEKVFLECVQDMDHENMFWYRQDPGLGLRLIYFSYDVKMKEKGDIPEGYSVSREKKERFSLILESASTNQTSMYLCASSPWQRGKDDEQYFGPGTRLTVT.

V usage is TRBV29-1 and J usage is TRBJ2-3; a possible D gene is TRBD2 (6 bases). Germline CDR1 and CDR2: SQVTM and ANQGSEA. Trimming took off 4 bases at V and 0 bases at J, with 11 bases between the two ends. There are 14 residues in the CDR3. The CDR3 DNA reads TGCAGCGTTGGGGCGGGGATTAGCACAGATACGCAGTATTTT. Its translation is CSVGAGISTDTQYF.

The chain is built from TRBV5-4 and TRBJ2-3; TRBD2 matches 9 bases. Per germline, CDR1 SGHNT and CDR2 YYREEE (reference sequence). V gave up 1 base and J gave up 1 base; unmatched junction bases: 4. This CDR3 has 16 amino acids. The CDR3 bases are TGTGCCAGCAGCTTGCGGCGGGAGGGGGGCACAGATACGCAGTATTTT. Residues: CASSLRREGGTDTQYF. The variable domain in full, completed from reference TRBV5-4 and TRBJ2-3, reads ETGVTQSPTHLIKTRGQQVTLRCSSQSGHNTVSWYQQALGQGPQFIFQYYREEENGRGNFPPRFSGLQFPNYSSELNVNALELDDSALYLCASSLRREGGTDTQYFGPGTRLTVL.

The chain is built from TRBV11-3 and TRBJ2-1; TRBD2 agrees at 9 bases. Germline CDR1 reads SGHNT; CDR2 reads YENEEA. The junction had 6 bases not matched to a gene; V was cut back by 8 bases and J by 4 bases. This CDR3 contains 14 residues. The CDR3 sequence is CASSLAGRYNEQFF. CDR3 coding DNA: TGTGCCAGCTCGCTAGCGGGACGATACAATGAGCAGTTCTTC.

This clone has just a few counts. The rearrangement uses TRBV6-5 and TRBJ1-2; D perhaps matches TRBD1 (5 bases). Trimming cost V 2 bases and J 0 bases, with 13 bases left between them. The CDR3 runs 16 residues. Germline assignment: CDR1 MNHEY and CDR2 SVGAGI. The CDR3 DNA reads as TGTGCCAGCAGTTACATTACAGGAACCCCTAACTATGGCTACACCTTC. It encodes CASSYITGTPNYGYTF.

This clone was detected once. In the same sample, other DNA sequences code for this CDR3. The genes are TRBV6-1 and TRBJ2-7; tentative D call: TRBD2 (5 bases). V lost 4 bases and J lost 1, with 8 bases in between. The length of the CDR3 is 13 residues. Germline CDR1 is MNHNS and CDR2 is SASEGT. Written as DNA, the CDR3 is TGTGCCAGCAGTGGCGGACTGTCCTACGAGCAGTACTTC. Its protein product is CASSGGLSYEQYF.

Here the CDR3 reads CASSLEAGVGEQFF. The DNA for the CDR3 is TGTGCCAGCAGCTTAGAGGCGGGAGTAGGTGAGCAGTTCTTC. This chain joins TRBV11-3 and TRBJ2-1, with 7 nucleotides matching TRBD2. Germline V gene data show CDR1 as SGHNT and CDR2 as YENEEA. The CDR3 consists of 14 residues. After removal of 0 bases from V and 9 bases from J, the junction contained 5 bases not matched to a gene.

The chain employs TRBV6-1 and TRBJ2-7; 8 bases map to TRBD2. The V and J ends lost 1 base and 13 bases, in that order; junction bases with no gene match: 18. The V gene's germline CDR1 is MNHNS and CDR2 SASEGT. The CDR3 is 16 residues long. The CDR3 loop reads CASSEGLGGPSGSIYF. The DNA for the CDR3 is TGTGCCAGCAGTGAAGGCCTGGGTGGGCCCAGCGGGAGTATATACTTC.

There are a few counts of this clone. The chain uses TRBV28 and TRBJ1-5, with 12 nucleotides matching TRBD1. Per the germline V gene, CDR1 is MDHEN and CDR2 is SYDVKM. The ends lost 3 bases at V and 1 base at J; junction bases unmatched: 13. This CDR3 has 20 residues. Here the CDR3 DNA reads TGTGCCAGCAGTTTTAGGGAAGGGGGACAGGGGGCTTGGAGCAATCAGCCCCAGCATTTT. It is translated as CASSFREGGQGAWSNQPQHF.

This clone appeared a few times. The chain joins TRBV6-5 to TRBJ2-5; 7 bases align to TRBD1. The CDR3 is 15 residues long. V was clipped by 5 bases and J by 2 bases; unmatched bases: 8. The germline CDR1 and CDR2 sequences are MNHEY and SVGAGI. CDR3 in amino acids: CASSPRTGDQETQYF. In nucleotides, the CDR3 is TGTGCCAGCAGTCCTCGGACAGGAGATCAAGAGACCCAGTACTTC.

V usage is TRBV5-1 and J usage is TRBJ2-5; maybe TRBD2 (7 bases). Germline CDR1 is SGHRS and CDR2 is YFSETQ. The CDR3 loop spans 16 amino acids. V shed 4 bases and J shed 4 bases, with 20 bases lying between them. The CDR3 reads CASSGGGALGLETQYF. For the CDR3, the DNA is TGCGCCAGCAGCGGTGGGGGGGCCCTAGGGTTAGAGACCCAGTACTTC.

The chain carries TRBV29-1 and TRBJ1-2; 8 nucleotides agree with TRBD1. In germline, CDR1 is SQVTM, CDR2 ANQGSEA. The CDR3 is made up of 13 amino acids. The V gene end was trimmed by 7 bases and the J gene end by 7 bases; junction bases not matched to a gene: 11. The CDR3 region is CSAGTDRVGGYTF. CDR3 coding DNA: TGCAGCGCCGGGACGGACAGGGTAGGTGGCTACACCTTC.